This T cell receptor beta chain was documented in a study of blood T cell repertoires in COVID-19. Authors' data handling: For nucleated cells, counts were estimated from reference gene primer amplification. TCRdb's copy holds only in-frame clones and misses some; the assay was immunoSEQ multiplex PCR. That table gives V, J and clone size, and the DNA gave D and trimming. The data hold about 220,000 clones, with over 75% observed a single time. CDR3 length equals 14 residues. Germline loops: CDR1 LNHDA, CDR2 SQIVND (reference sequence). V was trimmed by 3 bases and J by 1 base, leaving 7 bases between them.

The rearrangement links TRBV19 to TRBJ1-5; D remains unclear. The sequence derives from a human donor in a cohort sampled during active COVID-19. The sequenced material came from peripheral blood. The DNA for the CDR3 is TGTGCCAGTAGTATTCCAATGAGCAATCAGCCCCAGCATTTT. It yields the protein CASSIPMSNQPQHF.